One and the same sample provided the 22 T cell receptor beta chains below, sequenced in a study of blood T cell repertoires in COVID-19. Some clones are missing from TCRdb's copy, which holds only in-frame ones; the method was immunoSEQ multiplex PCR. The sample consists of approximately 400,000 clones, around 92% of them appearing once. Sequencing was done on a sample of peripheral blood. All receptors derive from a man between 40 and 49 years old with acute or convalescent COVID-19.

The chain is built from TRBV2 and TRBJ1-5; a weak D match, TRBD1 (6 bases). Germline V CDR1 and CDR2: SNHLY, FYNNEI. CDR3 length: 15 residues. V was shortened by 3 bases and J by 2 bases, with 11 bases between the two germline ends. The chain's CDR3 is CASSDFGGGNQPQHF. The CDR3 region has the DNA TGTGCCAGCAGTGATTTTGGGGGCGGCAATCAGCCCCAGCATTTT.

V usage is TRBV6-2 or TRBV6-3 and J usage is TRBJ2-1, with 13 bases fitting TRBD2. The germline V gene has CDR1 MNHEY and CDR2 SVGEGT. Losses at the gene ends were 4 bases for V and 1 base for J; bases not matched to a gene: 7. This CDR3 comprises 18 residues. The CDR3 region is CASSLGLAGEGSYNEQFF. DNA for the CDR3: TGTGCCAGCAGTTTAGGACTAGCGGGAGAGGGGTCCTACAATGAGCAGTTCTTC.

This sequence joins TRBV15 and TRBJ2-7; 8 bases agree with TRBD2. Germline-derived CDR1 and CDR2 are LNHNV and YYDKDF (reference sequence). The CDR3 totals 18 residues. The V gene end was trimmed by 1 base and the J gene end by 0 bases; junction bases not matched to a gene: 11. CDR3 DNA: TGTGCCACCAGCAGAGTCGGTAGCGGGACTACAATCTCCTACGAGCAGTACTTC. As protein: CATSRVGSGTTISYEQYF.

The CDR3 region has the DNA TGTGCCTGGACCCCCGTACGGACAGGGACTGGCTACACCTTC. This sequence encodes CAWTPVRTGTGYTF. V gene TRBV30 combines with J gene TRBJ1-2, with 8 bases identical to TRBD1. The length of the CDR3 is 14 residues. The V and J ends lost 4 bases and 7 bases, in that order; junction bases with no gene match: 11. Germline CDR1 is GTSNPN and CDR2 is SVGIG (reference sequence).

This rearrangement joins TRBV2 to TRBJ2-1; D possibly corresponds to TRBD2 (6 bases). With 7 bases removed from V and 7 bases from J, the gap between germline ends came to 11 bases. Germline lookup yields CDR1 SNHLY and CDR2 FYNNEI. The CDR3 totals 12 residues. The CDR3 region is CASTRLVNEQFF. The CDR3 DNA reads as TGTGCCAGCACCCGACTAGTAAATGAGCAGTTCTTC.

The chain recombines TRBV5-1 with TRBJ2-1, with D perhaps matching TRBD2 (5 bases). Germline V CDR1 and CDR2: SGHRS, YFSETQ. The CDR3 contains 17 residues. The germline V and J ends were trimmed by 1 base and 1 base, with 15 bases remaining between them. The CDR3 DNA sequence: TGCGCCAGCAGCTTGTATTTGAGGGAACTATCCTACAATGAGCAGTTCTTC. It specifies CASSLYLRELSYNEQFF.

The chain combines TRBV6-5 with TRBJ2-1, with a possible D match to TRBD2 (5 bases). In germline, CDR1 is MNHEY, CDR2 SVGAGI. V gave up 6 bases and J gave up 1 base, with 10 bases separating them. The CDR3 has 14 residues. This CDR3 is CASRPSGSYNEQFF. CDR3 nucleotides: TGTGCCAGCAGACCCAGCGGATCCTACAATGAGCAGTTCTTC.

CDR3 coding DNA: TGTGCCAGCAGCTTACGGGGGGAAGGTACGCAGTATTTT. It specifies CASSLRGEGTQYF. V and J are TRBV7-3 and TRBJ2-3; 7 bases are a match to TRBD2. Germline lookup yields CDR1 SGHTA and CDR2 FQGTGA. The CDR3 extends over 13 amino acids. V lost 2 bases, J lost 8 bases, and 4 bases stayed unmatched.

This clone appeared a few times. The chain carries TRBV19 and TRBJ1-5, with D perhaps matching TRBD1 (6 bases). Germline V gives CDR1 LNHDA, CDR2 SQIVND (reference sequence). V shed 2 bases and J shed 3 bases, with 14 bases lying between them. The CDR3 totals 16 residues. The CDR3 sequence: CASSIRFDRINQPQHF. The CDR3 DNA sequence: TGTGCCAGTAGTATACGGTTCGACAGGATCAATCAGCCCCAGCATTTT.

V and J are TRBV7-2 and TRBJ2-1, with 7 positions matching TRBD1. The CDR3 contains 16 residues. Unmatched junction bases numbered 7, after V lost 0 bases and J lost 5 bases. Looked up from germline, CDR1 is SGHTA and CDR2 is FQGNSA. The CDR3 DNA follows: TGTGCCAGCAGCTTAGCCCCTCCCGACAGGGACAATGAGCAGTTCTTC. It codes for CASSLAPPDRDNEQFF.

The rearrangement joins TRBV2 to TRBJ1-5; D remains unclear. Trimming shortened V by 6 bases and J by 6 bases, and 12 bases separated the two germline ends. Germline V gives CDR1 SNHLY, CDR2 FYNNEI. The CDR3 spans 13 residues. The CDR3: CASSAGWRQPQHF. The CDR3 region has the DNA TGTGCCAGCAGCGCCGGGTGGCGTCAGCCCCAGCATTTT.

Remarks on this clone: The junction differs from germline at one of its ends, possibly a read error. The chain recombines TRBV7-2 with TRBJ2-3; 7 nucleotides align to TRBD2. From germline, CDR1 is SGHTA and CDR2 FQGNSA. The CDR3 is made up of 15 amino acids. CDR3 loop: CASRLGSGVGDTQYF. In DNA, the CDR3 is TGTGCCAGCAGATTAGGGAGCGGGGTGGGAGATACGCAGTATTTT.

V gene TRBV19 combines with J gene TRBJ2-3; 7 bases match TRBD2. Germline CDR1 is LNHDA and CDR2 is SQIVND (reference sequence). V dropped 6 bases and J dropped 2; count of bases not matched to a gene: 8. CDR3 size: 15 residues. The CDR3 sequence is CASSAQRGSTDTQYF. The DNA of the CDR3 is TGTGCCAGTAGCGCCCAGCGGGGTTCCACAGATACGCAGTATTTT.

This sequence joins TRBV5-1 and TRBJ2-1; 14 bases are shared with TRBD2. The CDR3 has 17 amino acids. The V gene end was trimmed by 4 bases and the J gene end by 8 bases; junction bases not matched to a gene: 11. Germline V CDR1 and CDR2: SGHRS, YFSETQ. The CDR3 loop reads CASSAGTSGRGLDEQFF. CDR3 in DNA: TGCGCCAGCAGCGCTGGGACTAGCGGGAGAGGGTTGGATGAGCAGTTCTTC.

The chain recombines TRBV18 with TRBJ2-6; tentatively, D is TRBD1 (5 bases). V lost 3 bases, J lost 1 base, and 16 bases lay in between. The CDR3 runs to 18 residues. Germline assignment: CDR1 KGHSH and CDR2 LQKENI. The DNA for the CDR3 is TGTGCCAGCTCACCTTCCACAGGCTCGGCGTCTGGGGCCAACGTCCTGACTTTC. Its translation is CASSPSTGSASGANVLTF.

V is TRBV7-9 and J is TRBJ1-4; D is possibly TRBD1 (6 bases). Germline assignment: CDR1 SEHNR and CDR2 FQNEAQ (reference sequence). The CDR3 length is 14 residues. With 6 bases removed from V and 6 bases from J, the gap between germline ends came to 14 bases. The CDR3 sequence: CASSTGFGDEKLFF. The CDR3, as DNA: TGTGCCAGCAGTACAGGGTTTGGGGATGAAAAACTGTTTTTT.

The J gene is TRBJ2-1, the V gene TRBV28; 9 nucleotides agree with TRBD1. This CDR3 is built from 18 residues. V lost 5 bases to trimming and J lost 7 bases; unmatched junction nucleotides: 18. Per germline, CDR1 MDHEN and CDR2 SYDVKM. The CDR3 sequence: CASSQSGVRTGEANEQFF. DNA of the CDR3: TGTGCCAGCAGTCAATCTGGTGTCAGGACAGGGGAGGCGAATGAGCAGTTCTTC.

The rearrangement joins TRBV5-1 to TRBJ2-2; 8 nucleotides match TRBD1. This CDR3 comprises 14 residues. V was pared by 6 bases and J by 0 bases, with 1 base of the junction left unmatched. The V gene's germline CDR1 is SGHRS and CDR2 YFSETQ. The CDR3 here is CASTTGANTGELFF. DNA for the CDR3: TGCGCCAGCACGACAGGGGCGAACACCGGGGAGCTGTTTTTT.

The DNA of the CDR3 is TGCAGCGTTGCGAGGACTATTGGGCAAGAGACCCAGTACTTC. The encoded protein is CSVARTIGQETQYF. V usage is TRBV29-1 and J usage is TRBJ2-5, with D tentatively TRBD2 (6 bases). The CDR3 spans 14 residues. The germline CDR1 and CDR2 sequences are SQVTM and ANQGSEA. V was cut by 4 bases and J by 2 bases, with 14 bases left in between.

The V gene is TRBV5-6, the J gene TRBJ1-6; 12 nucleotides match TRBD1. The CDR3 has 19 residues. Germline trimming cut 4 bases from V and 10 bases from J; bases unmatched to any gene: 18. Germline V lookup: CDR1 SGHDT, CDR2 YYEEEE. CDR3 residues: CASSPFGTGGRGFNSPLHF. DNA for the CDR3: TGTGCCAGCAGCCCATTCGGGACAGGGGGCCGCGGGTTCAACTCACCCCTCCACTTT.

The rearrangement joins TRBV5-1 to TRBJ2-5; the D is unclear. The CDR3 sequence is 13 residues long. Trimming removed 0 bases from V and 2 bases from J, with 5 bases in between. From germline, CDR1 is SGHRS and CDR2 YFSETQ. DNA of the CDR3: TGCGCCAGCAGCTTGGGTTTACAAGAGACCCAGTACTTC. It codes for CASSLGLQETQYF.

This CDR3 is CASSRPGAGQPQHF. CDR3 nucleotides: TGTGCCAGCAGTAGGCCAGGGGCGGGTCAGCCCCAGCATTTT. This chain uses TRBV6-1 with TRBJ1-5, with D perhaps matching TRBD1 (6 bases). Germline CDR1 is MNHNS and CDR2 is SASEGT. The CDR3 consists of 14 residues. Trimming stripped 5 bases from V and 6 bases from J, with 14 bases between.